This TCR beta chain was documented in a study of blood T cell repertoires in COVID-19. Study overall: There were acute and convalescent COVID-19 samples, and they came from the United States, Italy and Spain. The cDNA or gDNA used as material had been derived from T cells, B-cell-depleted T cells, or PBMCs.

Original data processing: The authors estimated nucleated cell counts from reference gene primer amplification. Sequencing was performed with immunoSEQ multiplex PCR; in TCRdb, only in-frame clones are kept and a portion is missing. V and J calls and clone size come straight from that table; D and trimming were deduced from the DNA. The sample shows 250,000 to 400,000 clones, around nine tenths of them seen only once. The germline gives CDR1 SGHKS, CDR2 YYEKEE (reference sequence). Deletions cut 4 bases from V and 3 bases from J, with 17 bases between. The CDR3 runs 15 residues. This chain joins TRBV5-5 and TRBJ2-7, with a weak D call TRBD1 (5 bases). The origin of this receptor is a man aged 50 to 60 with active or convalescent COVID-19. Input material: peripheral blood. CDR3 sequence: CASSLQGNAGYEQYF. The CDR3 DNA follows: TGTGCCAGCAGCCTTCAGGGTAATGCCGGCTACGAGCAGTACTTC.